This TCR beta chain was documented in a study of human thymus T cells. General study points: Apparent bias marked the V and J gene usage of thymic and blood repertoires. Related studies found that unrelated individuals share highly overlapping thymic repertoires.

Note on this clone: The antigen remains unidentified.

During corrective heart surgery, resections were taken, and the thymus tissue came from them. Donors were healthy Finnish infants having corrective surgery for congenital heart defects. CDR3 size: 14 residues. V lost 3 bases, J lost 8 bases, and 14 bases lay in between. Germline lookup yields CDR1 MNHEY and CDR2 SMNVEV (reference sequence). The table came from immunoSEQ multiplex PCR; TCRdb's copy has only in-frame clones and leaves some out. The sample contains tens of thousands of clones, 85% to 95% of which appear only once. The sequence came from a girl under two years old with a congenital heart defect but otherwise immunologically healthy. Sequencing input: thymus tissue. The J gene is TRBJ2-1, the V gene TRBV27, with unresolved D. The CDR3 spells CASSFSRVVDEQFF. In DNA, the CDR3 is TGTGCCAGCAGTTTCTCTAGAGTAGTGGATGAGCAGTTCTTC.